This T cell receptor (beta chain) was identified during a study of control samples from healthy donors and cancer patients. Here immunoSEQ multiplex PCR was the method, and the copy in TCRdb shows in-frame clones only, minus some. The sample holds around 170,000 clones; approximately 86% are singletons and the top ten take 4.9%. This CDR3 spans 15 amino acids. J was trimmed by 1 base and V by 2 bases; bases with no gene match: 0. Per the germline V gene, CDR1 is SGDLS and CDR2 is YYNGEE. The V gene is TRBV9, the J gene TRBJ2-3; TRBD2 agrees at 11 bases. The sequenced material came from blood. The receptor comes from a young woman in good health. The CDR3 nucleotides are TGTGCCAGCAGCGTTAGCGGGAGGGGCACAGATACGCAGTATTTT. Amino acids: CASSVSGRGTDTQYF.